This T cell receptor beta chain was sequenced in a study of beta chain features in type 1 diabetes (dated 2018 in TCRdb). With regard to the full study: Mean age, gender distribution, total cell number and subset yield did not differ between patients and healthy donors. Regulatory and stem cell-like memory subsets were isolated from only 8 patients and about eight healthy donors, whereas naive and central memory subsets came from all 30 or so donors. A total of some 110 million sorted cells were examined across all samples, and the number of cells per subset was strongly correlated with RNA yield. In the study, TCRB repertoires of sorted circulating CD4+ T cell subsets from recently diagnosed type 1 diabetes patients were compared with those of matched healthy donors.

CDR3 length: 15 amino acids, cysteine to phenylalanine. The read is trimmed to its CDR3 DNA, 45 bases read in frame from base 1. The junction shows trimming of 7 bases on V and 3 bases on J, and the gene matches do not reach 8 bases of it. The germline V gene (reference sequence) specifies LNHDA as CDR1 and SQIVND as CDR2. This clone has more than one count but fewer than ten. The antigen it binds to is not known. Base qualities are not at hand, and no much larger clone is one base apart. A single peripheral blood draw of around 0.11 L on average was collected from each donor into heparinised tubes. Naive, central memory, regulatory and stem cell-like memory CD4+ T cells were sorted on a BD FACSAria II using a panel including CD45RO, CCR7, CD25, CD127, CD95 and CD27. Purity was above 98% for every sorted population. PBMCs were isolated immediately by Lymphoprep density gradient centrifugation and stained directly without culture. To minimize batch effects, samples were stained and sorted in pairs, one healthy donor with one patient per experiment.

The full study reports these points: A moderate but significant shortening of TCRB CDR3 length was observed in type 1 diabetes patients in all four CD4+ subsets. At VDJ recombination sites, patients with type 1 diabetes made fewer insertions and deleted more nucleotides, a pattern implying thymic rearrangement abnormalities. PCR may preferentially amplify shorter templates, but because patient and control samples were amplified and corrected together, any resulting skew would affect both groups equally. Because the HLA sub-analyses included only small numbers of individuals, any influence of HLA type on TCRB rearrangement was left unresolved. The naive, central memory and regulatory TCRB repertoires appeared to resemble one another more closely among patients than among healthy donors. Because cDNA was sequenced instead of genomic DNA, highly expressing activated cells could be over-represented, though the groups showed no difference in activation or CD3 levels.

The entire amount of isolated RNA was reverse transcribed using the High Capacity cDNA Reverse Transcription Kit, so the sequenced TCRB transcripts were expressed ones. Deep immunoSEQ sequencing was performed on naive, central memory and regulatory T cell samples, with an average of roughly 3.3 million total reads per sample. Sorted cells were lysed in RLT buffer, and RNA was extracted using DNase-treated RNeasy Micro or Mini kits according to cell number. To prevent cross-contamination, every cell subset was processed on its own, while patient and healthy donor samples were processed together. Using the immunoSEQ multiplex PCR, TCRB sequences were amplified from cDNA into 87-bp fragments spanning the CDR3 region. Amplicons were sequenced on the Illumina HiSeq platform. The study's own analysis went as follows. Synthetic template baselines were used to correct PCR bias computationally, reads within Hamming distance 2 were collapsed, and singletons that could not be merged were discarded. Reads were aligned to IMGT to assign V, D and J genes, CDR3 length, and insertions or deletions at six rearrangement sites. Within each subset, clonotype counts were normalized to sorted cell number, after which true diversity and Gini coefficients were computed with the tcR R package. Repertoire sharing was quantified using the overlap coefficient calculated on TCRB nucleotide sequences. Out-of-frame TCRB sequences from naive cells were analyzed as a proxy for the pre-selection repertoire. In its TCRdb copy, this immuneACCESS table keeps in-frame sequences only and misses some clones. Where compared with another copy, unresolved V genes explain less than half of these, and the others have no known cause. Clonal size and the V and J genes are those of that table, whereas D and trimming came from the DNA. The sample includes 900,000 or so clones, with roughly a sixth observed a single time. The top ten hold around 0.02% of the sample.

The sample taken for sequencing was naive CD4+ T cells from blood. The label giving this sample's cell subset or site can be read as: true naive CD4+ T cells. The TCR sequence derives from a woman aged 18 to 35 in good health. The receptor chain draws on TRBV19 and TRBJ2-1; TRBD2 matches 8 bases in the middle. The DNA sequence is TGTGCCAGTAAACCAGCGGGAGCCTTCTACAATGAGCAGTTCTTC. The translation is CASKPAGAFYNEQFF.